These 10 T cell receptor beta chains share one sample of origin, sequenced in a study of human T cells and chemical hapten exposure. MiXCR was run by TCRdb on the 5' RACE reads, yielding one entry per CDR3 protein. The sample gives roughly 81,000 distinct CDR3 sequences, approximately 7.7% of which show up once; about 2.2% is in the top ten. The total RNA was obtained from whole blood that was not fractionated. All receptors come from a male donor in good health.

This clonotype was seen more than once but under ten times. V usage is TRBV7-9 and J usage is TRBJ1-2, with D possibly TRBD1 on 6 matching bases. Germline V lookup: CDR1 SEHNR, CDR2 FQNEAQ (reference sequence). Trimming removed 5 bases from V and 3 bases from J, with 13 bases in between. The CDR3 loop spans 14 amino acids. The CDR3 DNA reads as TGTGCCAGCAGCCCCAGGGACATCCACTATGGCTACACCTTC. Translated: CASSPRDIHYGYTF.

This clonotype was observed at least ten times. The chain uses TRBV20-1 and TRBJ2-1; 14 bases map to TRBD2. V was pared by 5 bases and J by 8 bases, with 5 bases of the junction left unmatched. Germline CDR1 DFQATT, CDR2 SNEGSKA (reference sequence). The CDR3 covers 14 residues. The CDR3 region has the DNA TGCAGTGCTCTGACTAGCGGGAGGGCAGATGAGCAGTTCTTC. This codes for CSALTSGRADEQFF.

In its sample, this clonotype was seen a few times. This sequence joins TRBV11-2 and TRBJ2-7; no definite D call. CDR3 length equals 16 residues. V shed 0 bases and J shed 3 bases, with 15 bases lying between them. CDR1 is SGHAT and CDR2 is FQNNGV in the germline V gene. The CDR3 DNA reads as TGTGCCAGCAGCTTAGAGAATCATATTAGCTACTACGAGCAGTACTTC. As protein: CASSLENHISYYEQYF. The full variable domain, completed using reference TRBV11-2 and TRBJ2-7, is EAGVAQSPRYKIIEKRQSVAFWCNPISGHATLYWYQQILGQGPKLLIQFQNNGVVDDSQLPKDRFSAERLKGVDSTLKIQPAKLEDSAVYLCASSLENHISYYEQYFGPGTRLTVT.

The chain combines TRBV12-3 or TRBV12-4 with TRBJ1-2; the D is unclear. V lost 0 bases to trimming and J lost 3 bases, with 14 bases between them. CDR3 size: 16 residues. CDR3 protein: CASSLAMRAVDYGYTF. As DNA, the CDR3 is TGTGCCAGCAGTTTAGCGATGAGGGCAGTTGACTATGGCTACACCTTC.

At least ten counts were recorded for this clonotype. The chain employs TRBV27 and TRBJ1-1, with D maybe TRBD1 (6 bases). Germline CDR1 and CDR2: MNHEY and SMNVEV (reference sequence). The length of the CDR3 is 14 residues. Deletions cut 4 bases from V and 3 bases from J, with 12 bases between. CDR3 amino acids: CASSSQGPDTEAFF. Written as DNA, the CDR3 is TGTGCCAGCAGTTCCCAGGGGCCGGACACTGAAGCTTTCTTT.

This clonotype was counted between two and nine times. The chain has TRBV20-1 and TRBJ2-7; D is unclear. This CDR3 spans 13 amino acids. V shed 0 bases and J shed 2 bases, with 8 bases lying between them. Germline CDR1 and CDR2: DFQATT and SNEGSKA (reference sequence). The DNA of the CDR3 is TGCAGTGCTAGAGATCCCGGCACCTACGAGCAGTACTTC. Translation: CSARDPGTYEQYF.

This chain connects TRBV27 to TRBJ2-5; no firm D call. Trimming removed 2 bases at V and 2 bases at J, with 6 bases between. The V gene's germline CDR1 is MNHEY and CDR2 SMNVEV (reference sequence). CDR3 length: 13 amino acids. Here the CDR3 DNA reads TGTGCCAGCAGTTTACTGGGGCAAGAGACCCAGTACTTC. Its protein is CASSLLGQETQYF.

In its sample, this clonotype was seen many times. The chain carries TRBV5-4 and TRBJ2-3; 11 bases map to TRBD2. The J segment lost 5 bases and the V segment lost 6 bases, leaving 8 bases of the junction unmatched. This CDR3 has 15 residues. CDR1 SGHNT and CDR2 YYREEE come from the germline V gene (reference sequence). The CDR3 spells CASKSASGRLDTQYF. The CDR3 DNA is TGTGCCAGCAAATCGGCTAGCGGGAGGCTAGATACGCAGTATTTT. Together with reference TRBV5-4 and TRBJ2-3, the CDR3 gives the full variable domain: ETGVTQSPTHLIKTRGQQVTLRCSSQSGHNTVSWYQQALGQGPQFIFQYYREEENGRGNFPPRFSGLQFPNYSSELNVNALELDDSALYLCASKSASGRLDTQYFGPGTRLTVL.

V gene TRBV12-3 or TRBV12-4 combines with J gene TRBJ2-2, with TRBD2 identical over 10 bases. The CDR3 runs 16 residues. V lost 5 bases to trimming and J lost 5 bases; unmatched junction nucleotides: 8. The CDR3 DNA sequence: TGTGCCAGCAGTCCGATAGCGGGGGGAATAACCGGGGAGCTGTTTTTT. Translation: CASSPIAGGITGELFF.

Remarks on this clonotype: This may be a read error, as it is one base from a much larger clone. J is TRBJ2-2 and V is TRBV13, with D tentatively TRBD1 or TRBD2 (6 bases each). Trimming removed 5 bases from V and 6 bases from J, with 19 bases in between. CDR1 is PRHDT, CDR2 FYEKMQ, per germline (reference sequence). There are 16 residues in the CDR3. CDR3 sequence: CASSPNRAWDSGELFF. CDR3 sequence (DNA): TGTGCCAGCAGCCCGAACAGGGCATGGGACTCCGGGGAGCTGTTTTTT.